This TCR beta chain was observed in a study of tumor and adjacent non-tumor tissue in lung cancer. Study context: The cohort had 12 to 13 adenocarcinoma, 2 squamous cell and 1 small cell patients. Study-wide results and caveats: In normal lung, the top 100 clones were significantly more dominant than in tumor.

No cell sorting was done before RNA was extracted from the tissue. Comment on this clonotype: Its specificity is unknown. A junction end diverges from the germline sequence, so it may reflect a read error.

A modified ARM-PCR protocol with three rounds of nested PCR amplified TCRbeta. Each CDR3 protein gets one entry after TCRdb re-called the multiplex PCR reads with MiXCR. The sample includes about 68,000 distinct CDR3 sequences, 55% to 70% seen only once; the top ten take around 20%. This TCR came from a man aged 50-59 years with non-small cell lung cancer. The sequenced sample consisted of lung tumor tissue.

CDR3 sequence (DNA): TGTGCCAGCAACTTAGTGGCCGGGAGTAGCACAGATACGCAGTATTTT. This translates into CASNLVAGSSTDTQYF. This chain connects TRBV11-2 to TRBJ2-3; possibly TRBD2 for D (6 bases). CDR3 length: 16 residues. The germline V gene encodes CDR1 SGHAT and CDR2 FQNNGV.